The 32 T cell receptor beta chains reported below all come from one sample, sequenced in a study of T cell responses to AZD1222 COVID-19 vaccine. The table came from immunoSEQ multiplex PCR; TCRdb's copy has only in-frame clones and leaves some out. The sample has 35,000 to 55,000 clones; under 85% are singletons. Specimen: peripheral blood, collected on day 0 of AZD1222 vaccination. The receptors derive from an adult in good health.

The chain couples TRBV4-1 to TRBJ1-4; tentatively, D is TRBD1 (5 bases). V was pared by 0 bases and J by 8 bases, with 22 bases between. The CDR3 has 18 amino acids. Germline lookup yields CDR1 MGHRA and CDR2 YSYEKL. The CDR3 DNA is TGCGCCAGCAGCCAAGATCCCGTCGGCGCCTATTCAGGGGAAAAACTGTTTTTT. It specifies CASSQDPVGAYSGEKLFF.

This rearrangement joins TRBV29-1 to TRBJ2-7; 7 bases fit TRBD2. Germline V gives CDR1 SQVTM, CDR2 ANQGSEA. The CDR3 contains 16 residues. Germline trimming cut 0 bases from V and 4 bases from J; bases unmatched to any gene: 12. Written as DNA, the CDR3 is TGCAGCGTTGAAGATCCCTCAGCGGGACCCCTATACGAGCAGTACTTC. This gives the protein CSVEDPSAGPLYEQYF.

This clone was observed a handful of times. This chain joins TRBV11-2 and TRBJ2-2; weak D call: TRBD2 (6 bases). Trimming took 6 bases from V and 6 from J, leaving 20 bases between them. The CDR3 totals 16 residues. The germline CDR1 and CDR2 sequences are SGHAT and FQNNGV. The CDR3 loop reads CASRGGGFWDPGELFF. As DNA, the CDR3 is TGTGCCAGCAGGGGGGGAGGCTTTTGGGACCCCGGGGAGCTGTTTTTT.

CDR3 DNA sequence: TGTGCCAGCAGCTTAGTAAGGGGCGGGGAGCTGTTTTTT. Its translation: CASSLVRGGELFF. The chain carries TRBV7-2 and TRBJ2-2; TRBD1 is a possible D gene (5 bases). Trimming left V 1 base short and J 7 bases short, with 7 bases between. Germline V gives CDR1 SGHTA, CDR2 FQGNSA. The CDR3 is 13 amino acids.

The sample holds one count of this clone. This sequence joins TRBV11-3 and TRBJ2-2; D is tentatively TRBD1 or TRBD2 (6 bases each). The length of the CDR3 is 16 residues. Between the trimmed V and J ends, which lost 1 base and 2 bases, there was a span of 11 bases. Germline CDR1 and CDR2: SGHNT and YENEEA. The CDR3 DNA sequence: TGTGCCAGCAGCTTAGTGGGGGGCGGAAACACCGGGGAGCTGTTTTTT. This codes for CASSLVGGGNTGELFF. Full variable domain (remainder filled in from reference TRBV11-3 and TRBJ2-2): EAGVVQSPRYKIIEKKQPVAFWCNPISGHNTLYWYLQNLGQGPELLIRYENEEAVDDSQLPKDRFSAERLKGVDSTLKIQPAELGDSAVYLCASSLVGGGNTGELFFGEGSRLTVL.

V and J are TRBV5-4 and TRBJ2-3, with TRBD1 matching 7 bases. CDR1 and CDR2 from the germline V gene are SGHNT and YYREEE (reference sequence). V shed 0 bases and J 5 bases; nucleotides not matched to a gene: 6. This CDR3 comprises 15 residues. For the CDR3, the DNA is TGTGCCAGCAGCTTGGAGGGGGCGCGGAGAGATACGCAGTATTTT. Its protein is CASSLEGARRDTQYF.

The chain couples TRBV9 to TRBJ2-3, with 8 bases that match TRBD1. Unmatched junction bases numbered 9, after V lost 4 bases and J lost 2 bases. Germline V gene lookup returns CDR1 SGDLS and CDR2 YYNGEE. There are 16 residues in the CDR3. CDR3 bases: TGTGCCAGCAGCAACGGACAGGGCCCCACCACAGATACGCAGTATTTT. Protein sequence: CASSNGQGPTTDTQYF.

In DNA, the CDR3 is TGCGCCAGCAGCCAAGGGCCCATGAACACTGAAGCTTTCTTT. Protein sequence: CASSQGPMNTEAFF. The V call is TRBV4-3, the J call TRBJ1-1; D is unclear. Trimming removed 1 base at V and 0 bases at J, with 6 bases between. The CDR3 loop spans 14 amino acids. The germline CDR1 and CDR2 sequences are LGHNA and YSLEER.

This chain links TRBV7-8 with TRBJ1-6; D uncertain. Germline CDR1 SGHVS, CDR2 FQNEAQ. The V and J ends lost 4 bases and 6 bases respectively, with 10 bases between them. The CDR3 is made up of 14 amino acids. The CDR3 sequence: CASSSGPSNSPLHF. CDR3 coding DNA: TGTGCCAGCAGCTCCGGACCGAGTAATTCACCCCTCCACTTT. Combining the CDR3 with reference TRBV7-8 and TRBJ1-6 gives the whole variable domain GAGVSQSPRYKVAKRGQDVALRCDPISGHVSLFWYQQALGQGPEFLTYFQNEAQLDKSGLPSDRFFAERPEGSVSTLKIQRTQQEDSAVYLCASSSGPSNSPLHFGNGTRLTVT.

The chain employs TRBV19 and TRBJ1-3; TRBD1 matches at 7 bases. The CDR3 is made up of 16 amino acids. CDR1 and CDR2 (germline): LNHDA, SQIVND (reference sequence). V lost 5 bases, J lost 3 bases, and 10 bases stayed unmatched. CDR3 bases: TGTGCCAGTAGTGACCCGTCTGGGGACAGTGGAAACACCATATATTTT. This gives the protein CASSDPSGDSGNTIYF.

V gene TRBV2 combines with J gene TRBJ2-1, with TRBD2 identical over 7 bases. V dropped 5 bases and J dropped 2; count of bases not matched to a gene: 6. The CDR3 consists of 15 residues. In germline, CDR1 is SNHLY, CDR2 FYNNEI. CDR3 in amino acids: CASSRSGATYNEQFF. CDR3 bases: TGTGCCAGCAGTCGGAGCGGGGCGACCTACAATGAGCAGTTCTTC.

The CDR3: CASSQEPGQETQYF. As DNA, the CDR3 is TGTGCCAGCAGCCAAGAACCAGGGCAAGAGACCCAGTACTTC. The gene calls are TRBV3-1 (or the pseudogene TRBV3-2) and TRBJ2-5, with D possibly being TRBD1 (5 bases). Germline CDR1 and CDR2: LGHDT and YNNKEL (reference sequence). The CDR3 is made up of 14 amino acids. The V gene lost 0 bases and the J gene lost 2 bases, with 7 bases spanning the gap.

This chain uses TRBV30 with TRBJ2-1; 8 positions agree with TRBD2. Looked up from germline, CDR1 is GTSNPN and CDR2 is SVGIG (reference sequence). The CDR3 is 15 amino acids. With V trimmed by 3 bases and J by 4 bases, 8 bases remained unmatched. CDR3 region: CAWRTTSGLYNEQFF. CDR3 in DNA: TGTGCCTGGAGAACCACTAGCGGCCTGTACAATGAGCAGTTCTTC. Drawing the rest from reference TRBV30 and TRBJ2-1, the complete variable domain is SQTIHQWPATLVQPVGSPLSLECTVEGTSNPNLYWYRQAAGRGLQLLFYSVGIGQISSEVPQNLSASRPQDRQFILSSKKLLLSDSGFYLCAWRTTSGLYNEQFFGPGTRLTVL.

This clone occurred a few times. V usage is TRBV6-2 or TRBV6-3 and J usage is TRBJ2-7; TRBD2 matches at 7 bases. V lost 2 bases and J lost 3; bases outside the gene matches: 7. Germline CDR1 and CDR2: MNHEY and SVGEGT. The CDR3 has 15 residues. CDR3 sequence reads: CASSYQGGGYYEQYF. The CDR3 coding sequence is TGTGCCAGCAGTTACCAGGGCGGGGGATACTACGAGCAGTACTTC.

The chain is built from TRBV19 and TRBJ1-1; 8 nucleotides match TRBD1. The trim removed 6 bases at V and 5 bases at J, leaving 5 bases unmatched. The CDR3 covers 13 residues. Germline V gives CDR1 LNHDA, CDR2 SQIVND (reference sequence). CDR3 in DNA: TGTGCCAGTAGCGACAGGGGAAGAACTGAAGCTTTCTTT. It yields the protein CASSDRGRTEAFF.

The chain recombines TRBV10-1 with TRBJ2-7; 8 nucleotides match TRBD2. V lost 11 bases, J lost 0 bases, and 9 bases stayed unmatched. The CDR3 spans 14 residues. Germline CDR1 and CDR2: WNHNN and SYGVQD (reference sequence). CDR3 sequence (DNA): TGCGCCCCAAGGGGCGGGAGGTACTCCTACGAGCAGTACTTC. Protein sequence: CAPRGGRYSYEQYF.

The chain employs TRBV20-1 and TRBJ2-1; D ambiguous. Trimming removed 4 bases from V and 10 bases from J, with 11 bases in between. Germline assignment: CDR1 DFQATT and CDR2 SNEGSKA (reference sequence). CDR3 length: 11 amino acids. CDR3 DNA: TGCAGTGCTAAAGTAGGCGTAGAGCAGTTCTTC. This translates into CSAKVGVEQFF.

This chain joins TRBV28 and TRBJ1-2; maybe TRBD1 (5 bases). The CDR3 totals 14 residues. Germline CDR1 and CDR2: MDHEN and SYDVKM. V was cut by 6 bases and J by 8 bases, with 19 bases left in between. The CDR3 DNA reads TGTGCCAGCAGGGGGGATGCAGGGTTTTGGGGCTACACCTTC. Protein: CASRGDAGFWGYTF.

CDR3 DNA: TGTGCCACCAGTGAGACAGGGGAGGTACAGCCCCAGCATTTT. It is translated as CATSETGEVQPQHF. The chain couples TRBV24-1 to TRBJ1-5; TRBD1 aligns across 8 bases. V trimming: 4 bases; J trimming: 7 bases; junction bases outside the gene matches: 5. The V gene's germline CDR1 is KGHDR and CDR2 SFDVKD. The CDR3 runs 14 residues.

The genes are TRBV28 and TRBJ1-2; D call uncertain. CDR3 length equals 12 residues. With 5 bases removed from V and 8 bases from J, the gap between germline ends came to 12 bases. In germline, CDR1 is MDHEN, CDR2 SYDVKM. CDR3 in amino acids: CASSLVGSGYTF. CDR3 sequence (DNA): TGTGCCAGCAGTCTCGTCGGGAGCGGCTACACCTTC.

The chain recombines TRBV13 with TRBJ1-1, with D possibly TRBD1 on 6 matching bases. Trimming took off 5 bases at V and 4 bases at J, with 17 bases between the two ends. The length of the CDR3 is 15 residues. Germline V gene lookup returns CDR1 PRHDT and CDR2 FYEKMQ (reference sequence). The CDR3 coding sequence is TGTGCCAGCAGCCCCCGGGGGGGGCACAGCACTGAAGCTTTCTTT. Its translation: CASSPRGGHSTEAFF.

The rearrangement links TRBV19 to TRBJ1-2; TRBD1 matches 9 bases. Per the germline V gene, CDR1 is LNHDA and CDR2 is SQIVND (reference sequence). The CDR3 consists of 14 residues. Trimming at V came to 4 bases and at J to 2 bases, leaving 2 bases not matched to a gene. The chain's CDR3 is CASSTGQGNYGYTF. The DNA of the CDR3 is TGTGCCAGTAGTACCGGACAGGGGAACTATGGCTACACCTTC.

The J gene is TRBJ2-2, the V gene TRBV6-5; D ambiguous. From germline, CDR1 is MNHEY and CDR2 SVGAGI. This CDR3 has 12 amino acids. Deletions cut 7 bases from V and 4 bases from J, with 7 bases between. In nucleotides, the CDR3 is TGTGCCAGCACGGAAACCACCGGGGAGCTGTTTTTT. Translated, it gives CASTETTGELFF.

The chain carries TRBV3-1 (or the pseudogene TRBV3-2) and TRBJ1-3; TRBD1 is a possible D gene (6 bases). Germline CDR1 is LGHDT and CDR2 is YNNKEL (reference sequence). The CDR3 is 16 residues long. V lost 4 bases, J lost 0 bases, and 13 bases lay in between. The CDR3 bases are TGTGCCAGCAGCCGAGGGGGGCAACTCTCTGGAAACACCATATATTTT. Translated: CASSRGGQLSGNTIYF.

The genes are TRBV28 and TRBJ2-7; 8 bases match TRBD2. The CDR3 spans 14 residues. Germline V lookup: CDR1 MDHEN, CDR2 SYDVKM. Trimming took 8 bases from V and 4 from J; bases not matched to a gene: 10. CDR3 amino acids: CASGLLSGRYEQYF. The CDR3 DNA follows: TGTGCCAGCGGCCTCTTGAGCGGGAGATACGAGCAGTACTTC.

The CDR3 sequence is CAISSEGEIRSPLHF. In DNA, the CDR3 is TGTGCCATCAGTTCCGAGGGGGAAATTAGGTCACCCCTCCACTTT. The V and J genes are TRBV10-3 and TRBJ1-6; TRBD1 is a possible D gene (6 bases). The CDR3 spans 15 residues. Per the germline V gene, CDR1 is ENHRY and CDR2 is SYGVKD. The V gene lost 5 bases and the J gene lost 10 bases, with 18 bases spanning the gap.

This chain joins TRBV18 and TRBJ2-3; 8 bases are shared with TRBD1. This CDR3 spans 15 amino acids. CDR1 is KGHSH and CDR2 is LQKENI in the germline V gene. V gave up 0 bases and J gave up 6 bases; unmatched junction bases: 5. The CDR3 here is CASSPPVRGPDTQYF. The CDR3 nucleotides read TGTGCCAGCTCACCACCGGTCAGGGGGCCCGATACGCAGTATTTT.

The chain couples TRBV6-4 to TRBJ2-7; possible D gene TRBD1, 6 bases. CDR3 size: 14 residues. In germline, CDR1 is MRHNA, CDR2 SNTAGT. Between the trimmed V and J ends, which lost 7 bases and 0 bases, there was a span of 13 bases. The chain's CDR3 is CASMRMGHSYEQYF. The DNA of the CDR3 is TGTGCCAGCATGCGAATGGGACACTCCTACGAGCAGTACTTC.

V is TRBV12-3 or TRBV12-4 and J is TRBJ1-3; D not resolved. The CDR3 is 13 residues long. Trimming stripped 6 bases from V and 6 bases from J, with 12 bases between. CDR3 in amino acids: CASSSLGANTIYF. Here the CDR3 DNA reads TGTGCCAGCAGCTCCCTCGGAGCAAACACCATATATTTT.

This sequence joins TRBV7-9 and TRBJ2-1; unclear D gene. Germline-derived CDR1 and CDR2 are SEHNR and FQNEAQ (reference sequence). This CDR3 is 16 amino acids long. The germline V and J ends were trimmed by 3 bases and 1 base, with 13 bases remaining between them. CDR3 DNA: TGTGCCAGCAGCTTTGCGGCAGGCGATTCCTACAATGAGCAGTTCTTC. It encodes CASSFAAGDSYNEQFF.

The rearrangement joins TRBV2 to TRBJ2-7; TRBD1 aligns across 8 bases. Germline V gives CDR1 SNHLY, CDR2 FYNNEI. The CDR3 consists of 15 residues. The V gene end was trimmed by 6 bases and the J gene end by 0 bases; junction bases not matched to a gene: 7. CDR3 sequence reads: CASSGGQGLSYEQYF. In nucleotides, the CDR3 is TGTGCCAGCAGCGGAGGACAGGGCCTCTCCTACGAGCAGTACTTC.

The rearrangement uses TRBV3-1 (or the pseudogene TRBV3-2) and TRBJ1-1; D is uncertain. There are 13 residues in the CDR3. Germline loops: CDR1 LGHDT, CDR2 YNNKEL (reference sequence). Trimming left V 1 base short and J 1 base short, with 4 bases between. The DNA for the CDR3 is TGTGCCAGCAGCCAAGGGGCGAACACTGAAGCTTTCTTT. Translated, it gives CASSQGANTEAFF.